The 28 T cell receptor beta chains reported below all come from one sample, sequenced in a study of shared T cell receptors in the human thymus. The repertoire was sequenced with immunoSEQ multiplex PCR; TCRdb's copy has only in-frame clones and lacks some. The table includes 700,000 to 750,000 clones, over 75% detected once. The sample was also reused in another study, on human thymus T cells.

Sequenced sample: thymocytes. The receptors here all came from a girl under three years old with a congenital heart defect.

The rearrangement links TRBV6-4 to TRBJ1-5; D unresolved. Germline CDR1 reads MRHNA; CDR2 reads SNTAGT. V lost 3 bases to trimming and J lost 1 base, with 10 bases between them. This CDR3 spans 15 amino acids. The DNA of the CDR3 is TGTGCCAGCAGTGAATGGGGAGACAGCAATCAGCCCCAGCATTTT. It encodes CASSEWGDSNQPQHF.

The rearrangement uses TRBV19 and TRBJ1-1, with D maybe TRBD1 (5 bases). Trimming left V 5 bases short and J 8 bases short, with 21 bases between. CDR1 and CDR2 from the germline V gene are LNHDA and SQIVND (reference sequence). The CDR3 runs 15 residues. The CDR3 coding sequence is TGTGCCAGTAGTCGACGAGACGGGACTCTAACCGAAGCTTTCTTT. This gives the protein CASSRRDGTLTEAFF.

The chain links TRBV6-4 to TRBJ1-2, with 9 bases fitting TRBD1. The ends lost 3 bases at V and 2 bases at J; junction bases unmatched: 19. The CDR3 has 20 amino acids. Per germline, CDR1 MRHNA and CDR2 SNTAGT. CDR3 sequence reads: CASSDYPIPGQGVENYGYTF. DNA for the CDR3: TGTGCCAGCAGTGATTATCCAATCCCGGGACAGGGTGTCGAAAACTATGGCTACACCTTC.

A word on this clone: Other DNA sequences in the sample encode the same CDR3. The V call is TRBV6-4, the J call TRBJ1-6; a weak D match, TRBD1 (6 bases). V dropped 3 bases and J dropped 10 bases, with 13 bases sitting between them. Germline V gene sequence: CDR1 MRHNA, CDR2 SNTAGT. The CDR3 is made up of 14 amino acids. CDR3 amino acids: CASSDRGAQSPLHF. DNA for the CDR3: TGTGCCAGCAGTGATCGGGGGGCGCAATCACCCCTCCACTTT.

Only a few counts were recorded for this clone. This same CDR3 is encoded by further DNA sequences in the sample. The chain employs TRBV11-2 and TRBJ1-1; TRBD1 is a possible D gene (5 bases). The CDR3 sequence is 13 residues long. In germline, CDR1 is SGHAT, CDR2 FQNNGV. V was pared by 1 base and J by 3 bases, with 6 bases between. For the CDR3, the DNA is TGTGCCAGCAGCTTAGGGGGCGACACTGAAGCTTTCTTT. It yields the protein CASSLGGDTEAFF.

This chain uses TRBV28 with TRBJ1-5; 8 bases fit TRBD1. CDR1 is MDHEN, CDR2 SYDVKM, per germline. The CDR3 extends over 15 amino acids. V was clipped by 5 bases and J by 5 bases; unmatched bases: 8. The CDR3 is CASSTDRGSHQPQHF. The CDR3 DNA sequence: TGTGCCAGCAGTACCGACAGGGGTTCCCATCAGCCCCAGCATTTT.

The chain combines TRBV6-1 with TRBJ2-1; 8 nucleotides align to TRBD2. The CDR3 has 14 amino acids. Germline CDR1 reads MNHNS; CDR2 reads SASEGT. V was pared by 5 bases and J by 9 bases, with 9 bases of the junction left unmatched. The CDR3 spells CASSLSRGGVEQFF. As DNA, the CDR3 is TGTGCCAGCAGTTTGAGTCGGGGGGGAGTTGAGCAGTTCTTC.

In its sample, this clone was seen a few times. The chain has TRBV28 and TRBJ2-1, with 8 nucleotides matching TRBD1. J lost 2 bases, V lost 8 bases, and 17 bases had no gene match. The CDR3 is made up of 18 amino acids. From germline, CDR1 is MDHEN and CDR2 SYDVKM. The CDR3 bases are TGTGCCAGCCAAACTCGGGCCCTGGACAGGGCCCCCTACAATGAGCAGTTCTTC. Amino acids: CASQTRALDRAPYNEQFF.

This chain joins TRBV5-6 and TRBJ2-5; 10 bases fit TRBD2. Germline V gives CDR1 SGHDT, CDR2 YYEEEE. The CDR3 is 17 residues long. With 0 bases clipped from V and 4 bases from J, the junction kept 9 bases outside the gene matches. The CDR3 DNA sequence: TGTGCCAGCAGCTTGGTTCTAGCGGGGGTTCACAGAGAGACCCAGTACTTC. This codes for CASSLVLAGVHRETQYF. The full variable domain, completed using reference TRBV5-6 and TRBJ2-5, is DAGVTQSPTHLIKTRGQQVTLRCSPKSGHDTVSWYQQALGQGPQFIFQYYEEEERQRGNFPDRFSGHQFPNYSSELNVNALLLGDSALYLCASSLVLAGVHRETQYFGPGTRLLVL.

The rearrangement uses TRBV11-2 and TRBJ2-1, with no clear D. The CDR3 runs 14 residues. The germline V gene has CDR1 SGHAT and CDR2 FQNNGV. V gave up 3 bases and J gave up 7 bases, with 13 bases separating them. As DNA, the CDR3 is TGTGCCAGCAGCTTGAGTGGTGGTCGGAATGAGCAGTTCTTC. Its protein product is CASSLSGGRNEQFF.

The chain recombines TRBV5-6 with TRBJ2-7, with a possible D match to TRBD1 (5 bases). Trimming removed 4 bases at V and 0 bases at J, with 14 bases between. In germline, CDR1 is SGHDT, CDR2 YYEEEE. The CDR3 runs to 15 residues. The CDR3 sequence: CASSPEQVSSYEQYF. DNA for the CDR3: TGTGCCAGCAGCCCTGAACAGGTTAGCTCCTACGAGCAGTACTTC.

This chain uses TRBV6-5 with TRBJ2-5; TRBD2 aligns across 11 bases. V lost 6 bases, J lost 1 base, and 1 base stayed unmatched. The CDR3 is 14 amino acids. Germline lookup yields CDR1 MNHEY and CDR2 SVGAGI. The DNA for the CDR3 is TGTGCCAGCAGGCTAGCGGGGGGCCAAGAGACCCAGTACTTC. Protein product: CASRLAGGQETQYF.

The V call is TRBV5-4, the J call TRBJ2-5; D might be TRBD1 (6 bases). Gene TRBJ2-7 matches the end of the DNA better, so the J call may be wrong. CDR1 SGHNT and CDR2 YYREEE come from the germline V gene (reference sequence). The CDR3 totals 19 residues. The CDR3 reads CASSLEAEKRTESSYEQYF. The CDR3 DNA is TGTGCCAGCAGCTTGGAGGCGGAAAAAAGGACAGAAAGCTCCTACGAGCAGTACTTC.

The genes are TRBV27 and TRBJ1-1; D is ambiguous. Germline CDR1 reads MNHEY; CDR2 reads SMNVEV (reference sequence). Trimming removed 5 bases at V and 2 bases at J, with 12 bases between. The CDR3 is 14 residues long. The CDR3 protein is CASSLHPLNTEAFF. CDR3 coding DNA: TGTGCCAGCAGTCTCCACCCTCTAAACACTGAAGCTTTCTTT.

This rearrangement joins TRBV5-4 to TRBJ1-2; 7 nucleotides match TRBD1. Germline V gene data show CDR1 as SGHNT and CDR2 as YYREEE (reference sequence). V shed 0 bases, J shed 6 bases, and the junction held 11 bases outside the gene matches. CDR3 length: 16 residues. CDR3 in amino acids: CASSLGETGERDGYTF. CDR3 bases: TGTGCCAGCAGCTTGGGGGAAACAGGGGAGAGGGATGGCTACACCTTC.

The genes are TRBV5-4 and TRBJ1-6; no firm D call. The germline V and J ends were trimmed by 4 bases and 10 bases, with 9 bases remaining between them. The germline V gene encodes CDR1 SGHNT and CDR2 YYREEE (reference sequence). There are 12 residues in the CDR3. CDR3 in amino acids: CASSLGTSPLHF. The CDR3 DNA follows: TGTGCCAGCAGCCTTGGTACATCACCCCTCCACTTT.

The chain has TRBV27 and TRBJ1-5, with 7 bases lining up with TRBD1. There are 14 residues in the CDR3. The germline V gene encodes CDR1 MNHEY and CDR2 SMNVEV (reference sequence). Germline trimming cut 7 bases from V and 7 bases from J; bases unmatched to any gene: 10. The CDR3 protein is CASTVSGGGQPQHF. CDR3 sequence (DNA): TGTGCCAGCACGGTTTCAGGGGGTGGACAGCCCCAGCATTTT.

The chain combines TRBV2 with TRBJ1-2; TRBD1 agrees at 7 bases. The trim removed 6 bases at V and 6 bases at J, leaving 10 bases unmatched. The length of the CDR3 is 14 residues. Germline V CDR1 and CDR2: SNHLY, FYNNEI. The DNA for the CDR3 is TGTGCCAGCAGGCCTGACAGGGTTCTTGATGGCTACACCTTC. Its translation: CASRPDRVLDGYTF. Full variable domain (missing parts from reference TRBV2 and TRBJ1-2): EPEVTQTPSHQVTQMGQEVILRCVPISNHLYFYWYRQILGQKVEFLVSFYNNEISEKSEIFDDQFSVERPDGSNFTLKIRSTKLEDSAMYFCASRPDRVLDGYTFGSGTRLTVV.

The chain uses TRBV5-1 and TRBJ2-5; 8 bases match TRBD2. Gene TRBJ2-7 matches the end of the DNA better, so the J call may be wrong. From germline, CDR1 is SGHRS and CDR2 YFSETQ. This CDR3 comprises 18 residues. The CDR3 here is CASSPRNFSGANSGEQYF. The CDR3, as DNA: TGCGCCAGCAGCCCTAGGAACTTTAGCGGGGCGAACTCTGGCGAGCAGTACTTC.

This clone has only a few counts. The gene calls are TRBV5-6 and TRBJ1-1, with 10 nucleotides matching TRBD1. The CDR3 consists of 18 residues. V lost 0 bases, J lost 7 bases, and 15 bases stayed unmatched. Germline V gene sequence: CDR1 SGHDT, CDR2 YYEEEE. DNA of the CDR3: TGTGCCAGCAGCTTGGCCCGAACCGGGACAGGGGCTTACATTGAAGCTTTCTTT. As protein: CASSLARTGTGAYIEAFF.

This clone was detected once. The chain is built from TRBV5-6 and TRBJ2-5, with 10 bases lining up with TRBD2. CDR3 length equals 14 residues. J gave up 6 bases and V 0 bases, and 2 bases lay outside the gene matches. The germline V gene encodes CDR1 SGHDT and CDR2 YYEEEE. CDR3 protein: CASSLERGGKTQYF. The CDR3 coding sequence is TGTGCCAGCAGCTTGGAGCGGGGGGGAAAGACCCAGTACTTC. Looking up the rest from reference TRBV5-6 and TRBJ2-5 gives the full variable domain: DAGVTQSPTHLIKTRGQQVTLRCSPKSGHDTVSWYQQALGQGPQFIFQYYEEEERQRGNFPDRFSGHQFPNYSSELNVNALLLGDSALYLCASSLERGGKTQYFGPGTRLLVL.

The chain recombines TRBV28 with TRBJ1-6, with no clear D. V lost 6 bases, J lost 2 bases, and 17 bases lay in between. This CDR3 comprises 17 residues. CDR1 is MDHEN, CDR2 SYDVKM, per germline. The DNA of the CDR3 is TGTGCCAGCAGGCGCCTTAGACTGTCGGCCTATAATTCACCCCTCCACTTT. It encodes CASRRLRLSAYNSPLHF.

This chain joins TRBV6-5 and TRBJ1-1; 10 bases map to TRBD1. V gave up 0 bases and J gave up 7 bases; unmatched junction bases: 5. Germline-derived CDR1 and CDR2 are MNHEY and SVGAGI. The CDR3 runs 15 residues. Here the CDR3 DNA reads TGTGCCAGCAGTTACTCTGACAGGGGGCACGGTGAAGCTTTCTTT. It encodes CASSYSDRGHGEAFF.

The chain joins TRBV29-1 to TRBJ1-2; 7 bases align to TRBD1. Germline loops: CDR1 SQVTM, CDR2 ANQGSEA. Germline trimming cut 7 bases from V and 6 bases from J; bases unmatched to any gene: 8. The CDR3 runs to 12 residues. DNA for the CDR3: TGCAGCGACCACAGGGGAGGAGATGGCTACACCTTC. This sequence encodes CSDHRGGDGYTF.

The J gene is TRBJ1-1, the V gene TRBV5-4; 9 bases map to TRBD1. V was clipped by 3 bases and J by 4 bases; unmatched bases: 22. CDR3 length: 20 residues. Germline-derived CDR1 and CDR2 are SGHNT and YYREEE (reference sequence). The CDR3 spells CASSWGGQEQGALWGTEAFF. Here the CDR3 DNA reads TGTGCCAGCAGCTGGGGCGGGCAGGAACAGGGGGCGCTTTGGGGCACTGAAGCTTTCTTT.

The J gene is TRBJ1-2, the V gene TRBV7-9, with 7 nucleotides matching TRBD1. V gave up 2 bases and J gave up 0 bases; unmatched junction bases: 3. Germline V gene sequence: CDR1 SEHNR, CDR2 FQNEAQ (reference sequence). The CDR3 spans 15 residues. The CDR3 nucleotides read TGTGCCAGCAGCTTACCGGGACAGACTAACTATGGCTACACCTTC. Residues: CASSLPGQTNYGYTF.

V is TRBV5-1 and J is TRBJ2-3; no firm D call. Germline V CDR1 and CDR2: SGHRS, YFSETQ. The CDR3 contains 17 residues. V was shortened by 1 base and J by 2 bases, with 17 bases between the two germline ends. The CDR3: CASSLSRHLRPTDTQYF. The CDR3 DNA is TGCGCCAGCAGCTTGTCCCGACACCTCAGGCCCACAGATACGCAGTATTTT.

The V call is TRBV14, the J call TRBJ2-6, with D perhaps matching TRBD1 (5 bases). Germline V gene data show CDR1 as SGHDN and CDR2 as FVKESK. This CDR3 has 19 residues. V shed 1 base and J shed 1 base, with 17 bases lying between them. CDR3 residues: CASSQARSGKKSGANVLTF. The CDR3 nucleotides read TGTGCCAGCAGCCAAGCCCGGTCAGGGAAGAAATCTGGGGCCAACGTCCTGACTTTC. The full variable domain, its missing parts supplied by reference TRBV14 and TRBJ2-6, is EAGVTQFPSHSVIEKGQTVTLRCDPISGHDNLYWYRRVMGKEIKFLLHFVKESKQDESGMPNNRFLAERTGGTYSTLKVQPAELEDSGVYFCASSQARSGKKSGANVLTFGAGSRLTVL.